Below are 13 T cell receptor beta chains sequenced from a single sample in a study of shared clonotypes between healthy human individuals. Sequencing used immunoSEQ multiplex PCR; TCRdb keeps in-frame clones, though not all of them. The sample consists of roughly 1 million clones, under 80% of them appearing once. Sequences were obtained from memory CD4+ T cells sorted from blood. Subset in this sample: CD45RA-negative fraction. These TCRs come from a man between 18 and 35 years old in good health.

This sequence joins TRBV5-1 and TRBJ1-6; TRBD1 might be the D (5 bases). This CDR3 spans 14 amino acids. The V end was cut by 5 bases, the J end by 11 bases, with 17 bases between. The germline gives CDR1 SGHRS, CDR2 YFSETQ. The CDR3 loop reads CASREVEGTTPLHF. DNA for the CDR3: TGCGCCAGCAGGGAGGTGGAGGGGACGACACCCCTCCACTTT.

In its sample, this clone was seen once. V gene TRBV5-1 combines with J gene TRBJ2-7, with TRBD1 matching 10 bases. Per the germline V gene, CDR1 is SGHRS and CDR2 is YFSETQ. V shed 2 bases, J shed 5 bases, and the junction held 4 bases outside the gene matches. CDR3 size: 14 residues. The CDR3 sequence is CASSFRDRGHEQYF. CDR3 sequence (DNA): TGCGCCAGCAGCTTCCGGGACAGGGGCCACGAGCAGTACTTC.

The V call is TRBV4-1, the J call TRBJ1-5; D is uncertain. This CDR3 comprises 13 residues. The V and J ends lost 3 bases and 8 bases respectively, with 11 bases between them. Per germline, CDR1 MGHRA and CDR2 YSYEKL. For the CDR3, the DNA is TGCGCCAGCAGCCACGAAAACGGGGAGCCCCAGCATTTT. Amino acids: CASSHENGEPQHF.

The J gene is TRBJ1-1, the V gene TRBV18, with 7 bases aligning to TRBD1. J was trimmed by 1 base and V by 3 bases; bases with no gene match: 5. Germline V CDR1 and CDR2: KGHSH, LQKENI. The CDR3 has 15 residues. CDR3 nucleotides: TGTGCCAGCTCACCGACAGGGTCCCCGAACACTGAAGCTTTCTTT. Its translation is CASSPTGSPNTEAFF.

The J gene is TRBJ2-2, the V gene TRBV25-1, with D possibly being TRBD2 (6 bases). Deletions cut 5 bases from V and 6 bases from J, with 16 bases between. This CDR3 has 15 amino acids. From germline, CDR1 is MGHDK and CDR2 SYGVNS. The CDR3 loop is CASSSAAGRSGELFF. CDR3 bases: TGTGCCAGCAGTTCGGCTGCAGGGAGGTCCGGGGAGCTGTTTTTT.

The chain employs TRBV6-1 and TRBJ1-4; D unresolved. Trimming stripped 3 bases from V and 12 bases from J, with 11 bases between. Germline CDR1 and CDR2: MNHNS and SASEGT. The CDR3 is made up of 12 amino acids. CDR3 protein: CASSETLRELFF. The CDR3 DNA follows: TGTGCCAGCAGTGAGACGCTTCGGGAACTGTTTTTT.

The V call is TRBV11-1, the J call TRBJ2-5, with 10 bases identical to TRBD2. V gave up 5 bases and J gave up 2 bases; unmatched junction bases: 8. Germline V CDR1 and CDR2: SGHAT, FQDESV (reference sequence). CDR3 length: 16 residues. CDR3 bases: TGTGCCAGCAGCGAGGGGACTAGCGCGTTTCAAGAGACCCAGTACTTC. It encodes CASSEGTSAFQETQYF.

In DNA form, the CDR3 reads TGTGCCAGCAGCTTAGGGCACAAAGCGGGAGGGCCGGGCGAGCAGTACTTC. It is translated as CASSLGHKAGGPGEQYF. The V gene is TRBV28, the J gene TRBJ2-7, with 10 positions matching TRBD2. This CDR3 is 17 amino acids long. J was trimmed by 6 bases and V by 6 bases; bases with no gene match: 17. CDR1 and CDR2 from the germline V gene are MDHEN and SYDVKM.

This clone occurred a few times. This chain uses TRBV5-1 with TRBJ2-7; D perhaps matches TRBD2 (5 bases). Per the germline V gene, CDR1 is SGHRS and CDR2 is YFSETQ. V was shortened by 0 bases and J by 6 bases, with 13 bases between the two germline ends. The CDR3 loop spans 14 amino acids. The CDR3 spells CASSLEGGRLEQYF. The CDR3 coding sequence is TGCGCCAGCAGCTTGGAAGGAGGTAGGCTCGAGCAGTACTTC.

The chain has TRBV27 and TRBJ2-1; 10 bases agree with TRBD2. The CDR3 spans 17 residues. Per germline, CDR1 MNHEY and CDR2 SMNVEV (reference sequence). J was trimmed by 6 bases and V by 0 bases; bases with no gene match: 8. The CDR3 sequence: CASSLSRLTSGLNEQFF. The CDR3 coding sequence is TGTGCCAGCAGTTTATCGAGGTTGACTAGCGGGCTCAATGAGCAGTTCTTC.

The sample holds many counts of this clone. The chain is built from TRBV28 and TRBJ1-1; 9 nucleotides align to TRBD1. There are 13 residues in the CDR3. Unmatched junction bases numbered 7, after V lost 6 bases and J lost 8 bases. Germline CDR1 MDHEN, CDR2 SYDVKM. CDR3: CASRLRQGGEAFF. The CDR3 DNA reads as TGTGCCAGCAGGCTTCGACAGGGGGGGGAAGCTTTCTTT.

The CDR3 here is CASSPRGREVPEAFF. CDR3 DNA: TGTGCCAGCAGCCCGCGGGGCAGGGAGGTCCCTGAAGCTTTCTTT. J is TRBJ1-1 and V is TRBV7-9; a weak D match, TRBD1 (5 bases). CDR1 and CDR2 (germline): SEHNR, FQNEAQ (reference sequence). This CDR3 contains 15 residues. The V gene lost 5 bases and the J gene lost 6 bases, with 19 bases spanning the gap.

The chain recombines TRBV5-1 with TRBJ2-3; D is perhaps TRBD2 (6 bases). The CDR3 consists of 16 residues. Trimming removed 0 bases from V and 0 bases from J, with 11 bases in between. Germline CDR1 SGHRS, CDR2 YFSETQ. CDR3 residues: CASSLVPGVSTDTQYF. DNA of the CDR3: TGCGCCAGCAGCTTGGTCCCGGGGGTAAGCACAGATACGCAGTATTTT.